The entry below gives a single T cell receptor (beta chain) sequence along with its context. The specificity of this receptor is unknown. No base qualities exist here, and no much larger clone lies one base off it. The CDR3 sequence holds 16 residues, the cysteine and phenylalanine included. Kept here is only the CDR3 DNA, which spans 48 bases and is read in frame from base 1. Sequences SGHTA (CDR1) and FQGNSA (CDR2) are obtained from the germline V gene. At the junction V is shortened by 1 base and J by 0 bases, with 11 bases in between. Receptor libraries were prepared by RT-PCR. The sample was run on an Illumina HiSeq 2500. The raw public reads went through TCRdb reprocessing: fastp at Q25, MiXCR clone calling, in-frame beta chains kept. Entries that share a CDR3 protein sequence are merged under the most common genes and DNA. The sample includes around 580,000 distinct CDR3 sequences, with around 15% observed a single time. The ten largest make up roughly 10% of the sample.

The sample is drawn from a study of response to subunit inactivated influenza vaccine (dated by TCRdb to between 2017 and 2018). About the study as a whole: To follow how T cells responded to a trivalent subunit inactivated influenza vaccine, the researchers relied on deep quantitative profiling of the T cell receptor repertoire.

Paper-wide results and their limitations: The authors suggested that each seasonal influenza vaccination may recruit only a limited number of new T cells.

Specimen: PBMCs from blood, collected about 11 days after vaccination. The chain is encoded by TRBV7-2 joined to TRBJ2-3, with TRBD1 perhaps the D gene, on 5 matching bases. This clonotype originated in a man aged 50 to 60 who received an inactivated influenza vaccine. Donor details come from another sample of the same person, matched by shared clones. The DNA is as follows: TGTGCCAGCAGCTTAGGATGGGGCTCTAGCACAGATACGCAGTATTTT. The translation is CASSLGWGSSTDTQYF.